This TCR beta chain stems from a study of beta chain features in type 1 diabetes. Notes on the study in general: Short templates might get an advantage during PCR, and this would be equal in patients and controls. Shortening of TCRB CDR3s, moderate but significant, appeared in all four CD4+ subsets of Type 1 diabetes patients. There were fewer insertions and more deletions at the VDJ junctions of type 1 diabetes patients.

Trimming stripped 8 bases from V and 11 bases from J, with 18 bases between. The germline gives CDR1 MNHNS, CDR2 SASEGT. The CDR3 is made up of 12 amino acids. The entirety of the isolated RNA underwent reverse transcription, so expressed TCRB transcripts were sequenced. Clones were read by immunoSEQ multiplex PCR, and TCRdb kept only the in-frame ones, dropping some. This sample has 680,000 or so clones, with 13% found just once. Turning to this clone: Its antigen is currently unknown.

The rearrangement joins TRBV6-1 to TRBJ2-5; the D gene is possibly TRBD2 (5 bases). The sample consisted of naive CD4+ T cells from blood. The sequence was obtained from a man aged 18-30 years with type 1 diabetes. The CDR3 coding sequence is TGTGCCAGCCTGGAGGTCGGGTCCCCTCAGTACTTC. Residues: CASLEVGSPQYF.